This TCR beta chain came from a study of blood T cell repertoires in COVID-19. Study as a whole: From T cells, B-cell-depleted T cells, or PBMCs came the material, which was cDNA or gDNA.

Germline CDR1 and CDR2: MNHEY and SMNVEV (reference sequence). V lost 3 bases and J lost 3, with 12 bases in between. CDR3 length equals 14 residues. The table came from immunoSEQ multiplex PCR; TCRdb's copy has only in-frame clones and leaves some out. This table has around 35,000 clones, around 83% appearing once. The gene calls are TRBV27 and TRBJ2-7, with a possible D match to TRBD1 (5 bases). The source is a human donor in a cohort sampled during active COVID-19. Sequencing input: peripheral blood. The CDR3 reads CASSLGRDLYEQYF. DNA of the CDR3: TGTGCCAGCAGTTTGGGCAGGGATCTCTACGAGCAGTACTTC.